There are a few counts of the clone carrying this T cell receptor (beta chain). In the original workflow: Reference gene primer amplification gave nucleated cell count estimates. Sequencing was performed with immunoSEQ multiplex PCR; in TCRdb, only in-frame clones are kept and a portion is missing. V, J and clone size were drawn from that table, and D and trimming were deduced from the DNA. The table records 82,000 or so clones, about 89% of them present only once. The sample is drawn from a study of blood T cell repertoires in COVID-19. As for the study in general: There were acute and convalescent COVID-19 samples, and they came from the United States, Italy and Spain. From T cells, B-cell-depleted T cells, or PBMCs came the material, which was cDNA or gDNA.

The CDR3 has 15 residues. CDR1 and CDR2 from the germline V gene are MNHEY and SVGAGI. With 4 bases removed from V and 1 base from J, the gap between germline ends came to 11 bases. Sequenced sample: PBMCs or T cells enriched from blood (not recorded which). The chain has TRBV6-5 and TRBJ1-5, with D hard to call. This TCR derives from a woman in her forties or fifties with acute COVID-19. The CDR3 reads CASSSDAGSNQPQHF. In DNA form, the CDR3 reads TGTGCCAGCAGTTCCGATGCGGGAAGCAATCAGCCCCAGCATTTT.